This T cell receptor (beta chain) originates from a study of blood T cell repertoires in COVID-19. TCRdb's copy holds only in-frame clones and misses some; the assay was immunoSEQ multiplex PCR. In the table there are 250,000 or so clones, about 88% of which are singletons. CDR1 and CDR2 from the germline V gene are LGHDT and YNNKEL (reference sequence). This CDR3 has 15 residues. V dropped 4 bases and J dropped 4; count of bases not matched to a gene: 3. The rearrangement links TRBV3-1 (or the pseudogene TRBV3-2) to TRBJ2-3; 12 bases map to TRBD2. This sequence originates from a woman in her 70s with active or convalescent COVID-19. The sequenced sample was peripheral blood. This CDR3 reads CASSRSSGGADTQYF. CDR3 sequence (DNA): TGTGCCAGCAGCCGTTCTAGCGGGGGGGCAGATACGCAGTATTTT.